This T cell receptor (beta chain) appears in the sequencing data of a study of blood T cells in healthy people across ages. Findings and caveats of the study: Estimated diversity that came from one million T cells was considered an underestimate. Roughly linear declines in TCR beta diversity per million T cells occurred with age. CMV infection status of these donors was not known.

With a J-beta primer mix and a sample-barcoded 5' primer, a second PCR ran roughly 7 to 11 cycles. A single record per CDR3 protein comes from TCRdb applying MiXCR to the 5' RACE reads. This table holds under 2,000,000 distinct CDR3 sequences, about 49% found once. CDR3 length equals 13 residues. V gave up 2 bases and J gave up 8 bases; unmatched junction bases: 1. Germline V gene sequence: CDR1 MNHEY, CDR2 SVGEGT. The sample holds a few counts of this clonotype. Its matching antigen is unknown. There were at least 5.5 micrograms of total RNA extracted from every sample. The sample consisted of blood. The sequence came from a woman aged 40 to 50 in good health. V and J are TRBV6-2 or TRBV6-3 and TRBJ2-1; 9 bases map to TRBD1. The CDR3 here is CASSYNRGHEQFF. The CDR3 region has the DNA TGTGCCAGCAGTTACAACAGGGGGCATGAGCAGTTCTTC.